This T cell receptor (beta chain) was observed in a study of cytomegalovirus exposure and HLA in healthy donors. Findings of the study overall: A later analysis showed HLA-associated TCR beta chains outstripping equally common others in clonal expansion. A later analysis appeared to link common viral pathogens to several of the most significant clusters.

The V end lost 1 base, the J end lost 0 bases, and 12 bases lay between the germline ends. The CDR3 runs to 16 residues. The germline gives CDR1 SGHAT, CDR2 FQNNGV. 13 Jbeta primers and 60 Vbeta primers were used for the PCR. Sequencing used immunoSEQ multiplex PCR; TCRdb keeps in-frame clones, though not all of them. Altogether about 170,000 clones are present, roughly 80% being singletons, with the ten largest covering about 2.1%. As regards this clone: What it binds is unknown.

The chain links TRBV11-2 to TRBJ2-5; perhaps TRBD2 as D (6 bases). This TCR derives from a female donor in good health and CMV-seronegative. Sequencing was done on a sample of PBMCs. CDR3 in amino acids: CASSLVLGTHQETQYF. CDR3 sequence (DNA): TGTGCCAGCAGCTTAGTTCTGGGGACTCACCAAGAGACCCAGTACTTC.